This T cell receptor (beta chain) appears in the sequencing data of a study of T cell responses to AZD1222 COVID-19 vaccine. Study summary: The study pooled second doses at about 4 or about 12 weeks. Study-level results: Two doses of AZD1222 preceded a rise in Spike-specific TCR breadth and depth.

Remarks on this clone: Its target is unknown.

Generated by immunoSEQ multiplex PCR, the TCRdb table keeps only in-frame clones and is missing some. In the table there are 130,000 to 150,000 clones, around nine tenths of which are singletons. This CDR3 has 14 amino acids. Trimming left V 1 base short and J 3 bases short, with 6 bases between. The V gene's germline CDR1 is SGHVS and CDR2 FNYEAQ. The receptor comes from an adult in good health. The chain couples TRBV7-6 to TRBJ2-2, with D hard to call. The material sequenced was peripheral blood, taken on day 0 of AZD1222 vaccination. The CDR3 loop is CASSLVDDTGELFF. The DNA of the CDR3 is TGTGCCAGCAGCTTAGTTGACGACACCGGGGAGCTGTTTTTT.